This T cell receptor (beta chain) is from a study of blood T cells in healthy people across ages. From germline, CDR1 is SGHRS and CDR2 YFSETQ. The CDR3 extends over 14 amino acids. This clonotype was recorded only once. A second PCR of about 7 to 12 cycles used a sample-barcoded 5' primer and a J-beta primer mix. TCRdb re-derived calls from the 5' RACE reads in MiXCR, one entry per CDR3 protein. The data show some 900,000 distinct CDR3 sequences, 48% seen once. The chain joins TRBV5-1 to TRBJ2-1; 9 bases align to TRBD2. The J call may be mistaken, given a closer DNA end match to TRBJ2-7. This sequence originates from a young man in good health. Sequenced: blood. CDR3 in amino acids: CASGNGLAREEQYF. The CDR3, as DNA: TGCGCCAGCGGGAACGGACTAGCGCGGGAGGAGCAGTACTTC.